A selection of T cell receptor beta chains follows, all from one sample in a study of blood T cell repertoires in COVID-19. Only in-frame clones appear in the TCRdb table, and some are missing; sequencing was by immunoSEQ multiplex PCR. The table records a few hundred thousand clones, roughly four fifths of them present only once. The material sequenced was peripheral blood. These receptor sequences come from a woman younger than 30 with acute or convalescent COVID-19. The CDR3 runs from the conserved cysteine through the conserved F or W. The order of the fields is D gene, V gene, J gene, clone size, CDR3 length, CDR3 protein, CDR3 DNA. D genes are given only for firm matches. Size is stated for part of the rows, as once, few or many counts, or as a class when the clone is expanded.

TRBD1,TRBV6-5,TRBJ2-1,.,15,CASRQDRGLNNEQFF,TGTGCCAGCAGACAGGACAGGGGGCTCAACAATGAGCAGTTCTTC
.,TRBV12-3/TRBV12-4,TRBJ1-2,.,13,CASYGPGNYGYTF,TGTGCCAGCTATGGACCGGGAAACTATGGCTACACCTTC
.,TRBV5-6,TRBJ2-5,.,16,CASSPIGGGAGETQYF,TGTGCCAGCAGCCCAATAGGAGGGGGCGCGGGGGAGACCCAGTACTTC
TRBD2,TRBV7-9,TRBJ2-1,.,16,CASSDLGSGAYNEQFF,TGTGCCAGCAGCGACCTCGGGAGCGGGGCCTACAATGAGCAGTTCTTC
TRBD1,TRBV5-1,TRBJ2-7,.,16,CASSVTGTGGFYEQYF,TGCGCCAGCAGCGTAACCGGGACAGGGGGCTTCTACGAGCAGTACTTC
.,TRBV7-8,TRBJ2-5,.,12,CASRRTGETQYF,TGTGCCAGCAGACGAACGGGGGAGACCCAGTACTTC
TRBD1,TRBV5-1,TRBJ1-1,.,16,CASSLSTGAMNTEAFF,TGCGCCAGCAGCTTGTCGACAGGGGCGATGAACACTGAAGCTTTCTTT
TRBD1,TRBV24-1,TRBJ2-1,once,14,CATSRDSTVYEQFF,TGTGCCACCAGCCGGGACAGCACCGTATATGAGCAGTTCTTC
.,TRBV25-1,TRBJ1-1,.,13,CASRGPLGTEAFF,TGTGCCAGCAGGGGGCCACTGGGCACTGAAGCTTTCTTT
TRBD1,TRBV10-3,TRBJ1-2,once,13,CAISEQGAYGYTF,TGTGCCATCAGTGAGCAGGGGGCGTATGGCTACACCTTC
.,TRBV19,TRBJ1-6,.,13,CASSDDGNSPLHF,TGTGCCAGTAGTGACGACGGGAATTCACCCCTCCACTTT
.,TRBV27,TRBJ2-1,.,16,CASSLSVGSSYNEQFF,TGTGCCAGCAGTTTATCGGTGGGGAGCTCCTACAATGAGCAGTTCTTC
TRBD2,TRBV5-1,TRBJ2-7,.,15,CASSAGLAGFYEQYF,TGCGCCAGCAGCGCTGGACTAGCGGGATTCTACGAGCAGTACTTC
.,TRBV5-1,TRBJ2-3,.,13,CASSGGSTDTQYF,TGCGCCAGCAGCGGCGGAAGCACAGATACGCAGTATTTT
.,TRBV24-1,TRBJ2-7,.,14,CATSDPRAAYEQYF,TGTGCCACCAGTGATCCCAGGGCCGCCTACGAGCAGTACTTC
.,TRBV9,TRBJ1-1,once,14,CASSVEGGATEAFF,TGTGCCAGCAGCGTAGAAGGGGGGGCCACTGAAGCTTTCTTT
TRBD2,TRBV5-4,TRBJ2-1,.,16,CASSLAGGTLDNEQFF,TGTGCCAGCAGCTTGGCGGGAGGGACTCTAGACAATGAGCAGTTCTTC
TRBD1,TRBV7-3,TRBJ2-7,.,14,CASSLRQGSYEQYF,TGTGCCAGCAGCCTGCGACAGGGTTCCTACGAGCAGTACTTC
.,TRBV10-1,TRBJ2-1,.,12,CASSEGQGIQFF,TGCGCCAGCAGTGAGGGGCAGGGGATTCAGTTCTTC
TRBD2,TRBV24-1,TRBJ2-1,.,16,CATSDILAGVGNEQFF,TGTGCCACCAGTGACATACTAGCGGGAGTGGGTAATGAGCAGTTCTTC
.,TRBV19,TRBJ2-3,.,12,CASSMSPDTQYF,TGTGCCAGTAGTATGAGTCCAGATACGCAGTATTTT
.,TRBV3-1/TRBV3-2,TRBJ1-4,few,14,CASSPTANREKLFF,TGTGCCAGCAGCCCAACAGCTAATCGTGAAAAACTGTTTTTT
.,TRBV28,TRBJ1-1,.,12,CASSSVPAEAFF,TGTGCCAGCAGTTCGGTCCCGGCTGAAGCTTTCTTT
TRBD1,TRBV7-2,TRBJ1-6,.,15,CASSFSGTENSPLHF,TGTGCCAGCAGCTTTAGCGGGACAGAAAATTCACCCCTCCACTTT
.,TRBV7-6,TRBJ1-1,once,16,CASSVIPGLRVTEAFF,TGTGCCAGCAGCGTCATTCCGGGACTAAGGGTCACTGAAGCTTTCTTT
.,TRBV4-2,TRBJ2-7,few,15,CASSQVLAGAHEQYF,TGTGCCAGCAGCCAAGTACTAGCTGGGGCCCACGAGCAGTACTTC
.,TRBV4-3,TRBJ2-5,.,13,CASSQDGGETQYF,TGCGCCAGCAGCCAAGATGGAGGAGAGACCCAGTACTTC
.,TRBV6-6,TRBJ2-3,.,17,CASSRPRGERLTDTQYF,TGTGCCAGCAGTCGTCCCCGTGGGGAGCGGCTCACAGATACGCAGTATTTT
.,TRBV2,TRBJ1-2,.,14,CASSDFYRVDGYTF,TGTGCCAGCAGTGATTTTTACAGGGTGGATGGCTACACCTTC
TRBD2,TRBV28,TRBJ2-7,once,15,CASSPAGLASYEQYF,TGTGCCAGCAGTCCCGCGGGACTAGCAAGCTACGAGCAGTACTTC
.,TRBV13,TRBJ2-1,.,15,CASSFGGVVGPEQFF,TGTGCCAGCAGCTTCGGCGGGGTCGTAGGGCCTGAGCAGTTCTTC
.,TRBV4-3,TRBJ2-2,.,14,CASSQIVAPGELFF,TGCGCCAGCAGCCAAATCGTAGCCCCCGGGGAGCTGTTTTTT
TRBD2,TRBV19,TRBJ2-2,many,16,CATTRLAGGNTGELFF,TGTGCCACCACCAGACTAGCGGGAGGGAACACCGGGGAGCTGTTTTTT
TRBD2,TRBV3-1/TRBV3-2,TRBJ2-7,.,17,CASSQDYRKRGSYEQYF,TGTGCCAGCAGCCAGGATTACAGGAAGCGGGGTTCCTACGAGCAGTACTTC
TRBD2,TRBV12-5,TRBJ2-2,.,19,CASGLRLGPSGRDAGELFF,TGTGCTAGTGGTTTGAGACTCGGACCTAGCGGGAGGGATGCCGGGGAGCTGTTTTTT
.,TRBV2,TRBJ1-5,.,13,CASKPEANQPQHF,TGTGCCAGCAAGCCGGAGGCAAATCAGCCCCAGCATTTT
TRBD2,TRBV11-3,TRBJ2-1,once,17,CASSYESSGRKYNEQFF,TGTGCCAGCAGCTATGAAAGTAGCGGGAGAAAGTATAATGAGCAGTTCTTC
.,TRBV19,TRBJ2-3,.,16,CASARTLASFTDTQYF,TGTGCCTCTGCCCGTACTCTAGCGTCGTTCACAGATACGCAGTATTTT
TRBD2,TRBV11-2,TRBJ2-3,.,19,CASSLEPPRGLAGRDTQYF,TGTGCCAGCAGCTTAGAGCCCCCACGTGGACTAGCGGGAAGAGATACGCAGTATTTT
TRBD1,TRBV5-8,TRBJ1-4,.,17,CASSPGQGAMANEKLFF,TGTGCCAGCAGTCCGGGACAGGGGGCGATGGCTAATGAAAAACTGTTTTTT
.,TRBV6-2/TRBV6-3,TRBJ2-7,.,16,CASSYWEDLPSYEQYF,TGTGCCAGCAGTTACTGGGAGGACCTTCCCTCCTACGAGCAGTACTTC
.,TRBV4-1,TRBJ2-5,few,13,CASSPSGSETQYF,TGCGCCAGCAGCCCCAGCGGGTCTGAGACCCAGTACTTC
.,TRBV4-3,TRBJ1-2,.,20,CASSQGGRSGVPRPNYGYTF,TGCGCCAGCAGCCAAGGTGGAAGATCAGGGGTTCCCCGGCCTAACTATGGCTACACCTTC
TRBD1,TRBV28,TRBJ1-4,once,16,CASRLPDRGSNEKLFF,TGTGCCAGCAGGCTCCCCGACAGGGGCTCTAATGAAAAACTGTTTTTT
.,TRBV18,TRBJ2-4,.,15,CASSGSQVSKNIQYF,TGTGCCAGCTCAGGTTCACAGGTTTCCAAAAACATTCAGTACTTC
TRBD1,TRBV19,TRBJ2-7,.,15,CASRSSGTGSYEQYF,TGTGCCAGCAGATCCTCAGGGACAGGGTCGTACGAGCAGTACTTC
TRBD1,TRBV7-6,TRBJ1-6,.,15,CASSSNRGYNSPLHF,TGTGCCAGCAGCTCAAACAGGGGTTATAATTCACCCCTCCACTTT
.,TRBV19,TRBJ2-7,.,14,CASRTRQEPYEQYF,TGTGCCAGTAGAACCCGACAGGAACCCTACGAGCAGTACTTC
.,TRBV5-1,TRBJ2-5,few,15,CASSFRPTDQETQYF,TGCGCCAGCAGCTTTAGGCCGACAGATCAAGAGACCCAGTACTTC
TRBD1,TRBV5-5,TRBJ1-2,.,16,CASSLAQTGANYGYTF,TGTGCCAGCAGCTTGGCCCAGACAGGGGCCAATTATGGCTACACCTTC
.,TRBV6-6,TRBJ1-5,few,10,CASSSQPQHF,TGTGCCAGCAGTTCGCAGCCCCAGCATTTT